This T cell receptor beta chain is drawn from a study of blood T cell repertoires in COVID-19. Turning to the study itself: PBMCs, B-cell-depleted T cells, or T cells were the source of the cDNA or gDNA that made up the material.

Germline V gene data show CDR1 as SQVTM and CDR2 as ANQGSEA. The CDR3 has 17 amino acids. V gave up 4 bases and J gave up 5 bases; unmatched junction bases: 16. Per the study methods: Estimated nucleated cell counts came from reference gene primer amplification. Measured with immunoSEQ multiplex PCR; TCRdb has only the in-frame clones, and not every one. V, J and clone size reflect that table, while D and trimming were determined from the DNA. The table lists 110,000 to 150,000 clones, around 86% of them singletons, with 8.2% in the top ten. The TCR sequence derives from a human donor in a cohort sampled during active COVID-19. The chain couples TRBV29-1 to TRBJ2-7; 11 nucleotides line up with TRBD1. What was sequenced was peripheral blood. The CDR3 sequence: CSVGGQGGRGGSDEQYF. CDR3 sequence (DNA): TGCAGCGTTGGGGGACAGGGGGGACGAGGCGGGAGTGACGAGCAGTACTTC.